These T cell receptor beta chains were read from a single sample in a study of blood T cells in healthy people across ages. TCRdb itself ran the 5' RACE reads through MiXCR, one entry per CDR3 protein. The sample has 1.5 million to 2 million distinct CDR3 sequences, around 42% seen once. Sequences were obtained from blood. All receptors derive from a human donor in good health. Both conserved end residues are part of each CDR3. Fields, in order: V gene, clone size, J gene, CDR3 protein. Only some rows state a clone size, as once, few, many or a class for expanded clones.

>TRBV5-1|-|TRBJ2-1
CASRMGGPYNEQFF
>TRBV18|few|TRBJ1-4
CASSPLGQILNEKLFF
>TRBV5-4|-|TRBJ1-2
CASSPLGENYGYTF
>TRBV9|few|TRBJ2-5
CASSLSKGLQYQETQYF
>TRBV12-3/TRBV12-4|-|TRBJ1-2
CASSLGPGNRLYGYTF
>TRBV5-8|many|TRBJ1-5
CASSLPGGYSNQPQHF
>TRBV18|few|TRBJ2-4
CASSPPGHEAKNIQYF
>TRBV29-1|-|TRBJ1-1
CSFRDFETNEAFF
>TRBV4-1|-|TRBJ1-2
CASSQETGTAHYGYTF
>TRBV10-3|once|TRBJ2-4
CAISEERGVSNEQYF
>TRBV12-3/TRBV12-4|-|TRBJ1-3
CASSPGTVSGNTIYF
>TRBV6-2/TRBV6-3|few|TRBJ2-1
CASSTRSASDEQFF
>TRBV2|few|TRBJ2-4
CASSVERGQNIQYF
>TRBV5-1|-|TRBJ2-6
CASSLIPGQGYSGANVLTF
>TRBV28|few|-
CASSLPGQGAVEDEQYF
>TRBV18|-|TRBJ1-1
CAGSPGFGEAFF
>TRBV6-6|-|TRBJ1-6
CASSYEESNNSPLHF
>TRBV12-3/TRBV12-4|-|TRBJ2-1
CASRAGTTAYNEQFF
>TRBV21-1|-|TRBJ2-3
CASSKVYPSFRQYF
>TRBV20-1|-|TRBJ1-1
CSARGDSWGSEAFF
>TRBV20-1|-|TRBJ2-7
CSARVLAGPYEQYF
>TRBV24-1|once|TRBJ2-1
CATSDLGQGEPNEQFF
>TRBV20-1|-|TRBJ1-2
CSATDYVGFGGYTF
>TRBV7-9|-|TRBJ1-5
CASSLAAGTDQPQHF